This T cell receptor (beta chain) came from a study of shared clonotypes between healthy human individuals. Whole-study results and caveats: Naive subsets typically showed greater estimated richness than memory subsets.

Trimming took 9 bases from V and 8 from J; bases not matched to a gene: 8. The germline gives CDR1 SNHLY, CDR2 FYNNEI. The length of the CDR3 is 12 residues. A CD45RA-negative memory subset and a CD45RA+ naive subset were separated from the CD4+ cells. Of note for this clone: Antigen specificity is unknown.

The method was immunoSEQ multiplex PCR; TCRdb's version includes in-frame clones alone and lacks a portion of them. The sample has some 2.3 million clones; over 90% are singletons. The sample was naive CD4+ T cells from PBMCs. The subset here: CD45RA+ positively selected. The chain is built from TRBV2 and TRBJ1-1; 8 bases align to TRBD1. The sequence was collected from a young man in good health. Some clones in this sample may be carry-over from other donors' samples. CDR3 loop: CARSGQGLEAFF. CDR3 coding DNA: TGTGCCAGATCTGGACAGGGCCTAGAAGCTTTCTTT.